A selection of T cell receptor beta chains follows, all from one sample in a study of T cell repertoires in cytomegalovirus infection. Their antigens remain unidentified. TCRdb re-called the reads through MiXCR, storing one row per CDR3 protein. The repertoire includes approximately 300,000 distinct CDR3 sequences, roughly 29% of them detected once, and 20% sits in the top ten. Sequenced material: cultured PBMCs, taken from culture after CMV antigen stimulation. The receptors originated from a human donor in good health (CMV status not recorded). Some clones in this sample may be carry-over from other donors' samples. The CDR3 runs from the conserved cysteine through the conserved F or W. D genes are given only for firm matches. Only some rows state a clone size, as once, few, many or a class for expanded clones.

TRBV20-1	-	-	TRBJ1-1	TGCAGTGCTAGTGGGGTCCCGGGAACTTCAGTAGCTTTCTTT	CSASGVPGTSVAFF
TRBV11-2	-	-	TRBJ1-2	TGTGCCAGCAGCTTAGAACCAACAGCCTATGGCTACACCTTC	CASSLEPTAYGYTF
TRBV18	-	TRBD2	TRBJ2-1	TGTGCCAGCTCACCAGGGACTAGCTCACTCAATGAGCAGTTCTTC	CASSPGTSSLNEQFF
TRBV10-3	few	-	TRBJ2-3	TGTGCCATCAGTGGCGGAGAACTAAGCACAGATACGCAGTATTTT	CAISGGELSTDTQYF
TRBV5-4	few	TRBD2	TRBJ2-1	TGTGCCAGCAGCCGAGGGGAACTAGCGGGGCTCTACAATGAGCAGTTCTTC	CASSRGELAGLYNEQFF
TRBV5-4	-	-	TRBJ2-3	TGTGCCAGCAGCCAAAGACAGGGCACAGATACGCAGTATTTT	CASSQRQGTDTQYF
TRBV6-5	-	TRBD1	TRBJ1-2	TGTGCCAGCAGTGGGACAGGGGCATGGGGCTATGGCTACACCTTC	CASSGTGAWGYGYTF
TRBV7-2	few	-	TRBJ2-3	TGTGCCAGCAGCTTCGAATCCTTGGGAGGTACGCAGTATTTT	CASSFESLGGTQYF
TRBV24-1	-	TRBD2	TRBJ2-7	TGTGCCACCAGTGATTCCCCCTCGGCTAGCGGGAGGTACGAGCAGTACTTC	CATSDSPSASGRYEQYF
TRBV7-3	many	TRBD1	TRBJ2-3	TGTGCCAGCAGCTCCGGACAGGGCCGCACAGATACGCAGTATTTT	CASSSGQGRTDTQYF
TRBV20-1	-	TRBD1	TRBJ2-7	TGCAGTGCTAGATCTAACAGGGGGCGGGACGAGCAGTACTTC	CSARSNRGRDEQYF
TRBV6-2/TRBV6-3	few	TRBD2	TRBJ2-4	TGTGCCAGCCTCGGGGGGGGGGGCCTAAGAAACATTCAGTACTTC	CASLGGGGLRNIQYF
TRBV7-2	many	-	TRBJ2-3	TGTGCCAGCAGCCCTAGAGCGGCTAGCACAGATACGCAGTATTTT	CASSPRAASTDTQYF
TRBV3-1	-	-	TRBJ1-2	TGTGCCAGCAGCCAACTTCAGAGAACAGCGGGCTATGGCTACACCTTC	CASSQLQRTAGYGYTF
TRBV28	-	TRBD1	TRBJ1-4	TGTGCCAGCAGTTCAGGGGGCGATAATGAAAAACTGTTTTTT	CASSSGGDNEKLFF
TRBV7-3	many	-	TRBJ2-7	TGTGCCAGCAGCCTAAACCCAGGTTACGAGCAGTACTTC	CASSLNPGYEQYF
TRBV6-2/TRBV6-3	-	TRBD2	TRBJ2-1	TGTGCCAGCAGTTACTCCGGGGGGGCCGTCAATGAGCAGTTCTTC	CASSYSGGAVNEQFF
TRBV5-4	-	TRBD2	TRBJ2-1	TGTGCCAGCAGCTTGGCGGGTAGCGGGAGTTGGAATGAGCAGTTCTTC	CASSLAGSGSWNEQFF
TRBV7-3	many	-	TRBJ2-7	TGTGCCAGCAGCCCCCAAGGAGGGCCCTACGAGCAGTACTTC	CASSPQGGPYEQYF
TRBV7-9	few	-	TRBJ2-5	TGTGCCAGCAGCCGCAGTGGACAGATTCAAGAGACCCAGTACTTC	CASSRSGQIQETQYF
TRBV4-1	-	-	TRBJ1-2	TGCGCCAGCAGCCAAGTGCCTTTTACGGACTATGGCTACACCTTC	CASSQVPFTDYGYTF
TRBV7-2	many	-	TRBJ2-7	TGTGCCAGCAGCGCCAGTTCCGGCTACGAGCAGTACTTC	CASSASSGYEQYF
TRBV10-3	-	-	TRBJ2-1	TGTGCCATCAACGACCCAGGTGGCTCCTACAATGAGCAGTTCTTC	CAINDPGGSYNEQFF
TRBV6-5	-	-	TRBJ2-7	TGTGCCAGCAGTTACTCCGAGGTGGGGGGGGCTATCTCCTACGAGCAGTACTTC	CASSYSEVGGAISYEQYF
TRBV7-2	many	TRBD1	TRBJ1-1	TGTGCCAGCACCAAACCCGGACAGGGGGGACGCACTGAAGCTTTCTTT	CASTKPGQGGRTEAFF
TRBV10-3	few	TRBD1	TRBJ2-3	TGTGCCACCCACAGGGACAGGGGAACAGATACGCAGTATTTT	CATHRDRGTDTQYF
TRBV3-1	-	-	TRBJ1-1	TGTGCCAGCAGGATTTCAGGGTCCCCAGAAGCTTTCTTT	CASRISGSPEAFF
TRBV4-2	once	-	TRBJ2-1	TGTGCCAGCAGCCCCCAGCAGGGCTGGGAGCAGTTCTTC	CASSPQQGWEQFF
TRBV7-3	-	-	TRBJ2-1	TGTGCCAGCAGCCCCGCCGGGACTTCCTCCTACAATGAGCAGTTCTTC	CASSPAGTSSYNEQFF
TRBV20-1	-	-	TRBJ2-3	TGCAGTGCTAGGGATACACCCGGAGCCACAGATACGCAGTATTTT	CSARDTPGATDTQYF
TRBV7-2	many	-	TRBJ2-2	TGTGCCAGCAGCTTAATGAGTAGCGGGAACACCGGGGAGCTGTTTTTT	CASSLMSSGNTGELFF
TRBV7-2	few	TRBD2	TRBJ2-1	TGTGCCCGGGGGGGGTCCCACGGGGATGAGCAGTTCTTC	CARGGSHGDEQFF
TRBV5-4	-	TRBD1	TRBJ2-7	TGTGCCAGCAGCTTATACAGGGGACGGTCTACCTACGAGCAGTACTTC	CASSLYRGRSTYEQYF
TRBV20-1	-	TRBD1	TRBJ1-5	TGCAGTGCTTGGACCTTTCGGACAGGGGGAGATTATAGCAATCAGCCCCAGCATTTT	CSAWTFRTGGDYSNQPQHF
TRBV5-6	-	TRBD2	TRBJ2-1	TGTGCCAGCAGCTTGGACCGGGGGGGAGTGAACAATGAGCAGTTCTTC	CASSLDRGGVNNEQFF
TRBV6-1	few	TRBD2	TRBJ2-3	TGTGCCAGCAGCTACCTAGCGGTTAGCACAGATACGCAGTATTTT	CASSYLAVSTDTQYF
TRBV6-1	many	-	TRBJ2-3	TGTGCCAGCAGCCCTACCGACACGACAGATACGCAGTATTTT	CASSPTDTTDTQYF
TRBV20-1	-	-	TRBJ2-1	TGCAGTGCTTCGTACAATGAGCAGTTCTTC	CSASYNEQFF
TRBV4-1	-	-	TRBJ2-7	TGCGCCAGCAGCCAAGGGCCAGGCTACGAGCAGTACTTC	CASSQGPGYEQYF
TRBV11-2	-	-	TRBJ1-1	TGTGCCAGCAGCTTAGCAGGGGTGGAAGCTTTCTTT	CASSLAGVEAFF
TRBV7-3	-	TRBD1	TRBJ2-1	TGTGCCAGCGGAAGGGAAGGCCAGGGGGCCTACAATGAGCAGTTCTTC	CASGREGQGAYNEQFF
TRBV29-1	many	TRBD1	TRBJ2-3	TGCAGCGTCGATCAACCACAGGGGACAGATACGCAGTATTTT	CSVDQPQGTDTQYF
TRBV20-1	-	TRBD2	TRBJ2-1	TGCAGTGCTAGGATCAGCGGGAGGGCCTTTGATGAGCAGTTCTTC	CSARISGRAFDEQFF
TRBV7-2	many	-	TRBJ1-1	TGTGCCAGCAGCTTAGTGCGGGGGGCGAACACTGAAGCTTTCTTT	CASSLVRGANTEAFF
TRBV4-1	few	-	TRBJ1-5	TGCGCCAGCAGCCAACAGCGGAGTAGTTATAGCAATCAGCCCCAGCATTTT	CASSQQRSSYSNQPQHF
TRBV3-1	few	-	TRBJ1-5	TGTGCCAGCAGCCATGGGGGGCCGGACCAGCCCCAGCATTTT	CASSHGGPDQPQHF
TRBV10-3	-	TRBD1	TRBJ2-1	TGTGCCATCAGTACCTCCGGGACAGGGGGCAATGAGCAGTTCTTC	CAISTSGTGGNEQFF
TRBV7-6	few	-	TRBJ1-2	TGTGCCAGCAGCCAGAGTTCTGGGTCCGGCTACACCTTC	CASSQSSGSGYTF
TRBV19	-	TRBD2	TRBJ2-1	TGTGCCAGTAGTATCCTCGAAGCGGGATTATACAATGAGCAGTTCTTC	CASSILEAGLYNEQFF
TRBV11-2	-	TRBD2	TRBJ2-1	TGTGCCAGCAGCGCCCGGGGGGGAAGCAACGAGCAGTTCTTC	CASSARGGSNEQFF
TRBV15	few	-	TRBJ2-5	TGTGCCACCAGCAGAGAGTTAGGGACAAGCGAGACCCAGTACTTC	CATSRELGTSETQYF
TRBV5-6	few	-	TRBJ2-1	TGTGCCAGCAGCCGTGGGTCCCGGTTAAATGATGAGCAGTTCTTC	CASSRGSRLNDEQFF
TRBV4-2	-	-	TRBJ2-1	TGTGCCAGCAGCCAAGATGATCTCGGTGGTAATGAGCAGTTCTTC	CASSQDDLGGNEQFF
TRBV28	many	TRBD2	TRBJ2-1	TGTGCCAGCAGGGCTACTAGCGGTCCCTACAATGAGCAGTTCTTC	CASRATSGPYNEQFF